Below, 25 T cell receptor beta chains from the same sample are listed, as sequenced in a study of blood T cell repertoires in COVID-19. The data were produced by immunoSEQ multiplex PCR, yet TCRdb's version contains in-frame clones alone and is incomplete. The profile shows 200,000 to 300,000 clones, 70% to 90% of them singletons. The material sequenced was PBMCs or T cells enriched from blood (not recorded which). The receptors come from a man aged 35 to 55 who had recovered from COVID-19.

The chain carries TRBV28 and TRBJ2-7; 9 bases are shared with TRBD2. Losses at the gene ends were 3 bases for V and 6 bases for J; bases not matched to a gene: 12. This CDR3 is 16 amino acids long. Germline V gene sequence: CDR1 MDHEN, CDR2 SYDVKM. The CDR3 coding sequence is TGTGCCAGCAGTTTTATTAGACTAGCGGATGGGCTCGAGCAGTACTTC. Its protein is CASSFIRLADGLEQYF.

This rearrangement joins TRBV6-4 to TRBJ2-1; D is possibly TRBD2 (5 bases). CDR1 is MRHNA and CDR2 is SNTAGT in the germline V gene. V dropped 5 bases and J dropped 14 bases, with 16 bases sitting between them. The CDR3 runs to 12 residues. CDR3 residues: CASSREGRIKFF. DNA of the CDR3: TGTGCCAGCAGTCGTGAGGGCCGAATAAAGTTCTTC.

The chain combines TRBV6-2 or TRBV6-3 with TRBJ1-5; 8 nucleotides agree with TRBD1. Germline loops: CDR1 MNHEY, CDR2 SVGEGT. The J segment lost 7 bases and the V segment lost 5 bases, leaving 7 bases of the junction unmatched. The CDR3 length is 14 residues. For the CDR3, the DNA is TGTGCCAGCAGTACTGGACAGGGTGAACAGCCCCAGCATTTT. Protein sequence: CASSTGQGEQPQHF.

Here the CDR3 DNA reads TGTGCCAGCAGTGACAGGTCGACAGGAGCCAAAAACATTCAGTACTTC. Translation gives CASSDRSTGAKNIQYF. The V gene is TRBV2, the J gene TRBJ2-4; maybe TRBD1 (6 bases). CDR3 length equals 16 residues. Per the germline V gene, CDR1 is SNHLY and CDR2 is FYNNEI. The V gene lost 3 bases and the J gene lost 0 bases, with 12 bases spanning the gap. The complete variable domain, with remaining parts taken from reference TRBV2 and TRBJ2-4, reads EPEVTQTPSHQVTQMGQEVILRCVPISNHLYFYWYRQILGQKVEFLVSFYNNEISEKSEIFDDQFSVERPDGSNFTLKIRSTKLEDSAMYFCASSDRSTGAKNIQYFGAGTRLSVL.

The V and J genes are TRBV12-3 or TRBV12-4 and TRBJ2-4, with 7 positions matching TRBD2. This CDR3 spans 12 amino acids. The J segment lost 9 bases and the V segment lost 5 bases, leaving 4 bases of the junction unmatched. CDR3 nucleotides: TGTGCCAGCAGTGGGGGGGAAGGCATTCAGTACTTC. It encodes CASSGGEGIQYF.

The rearrangement links TRBV10-3 to TRBJ1-3; TRBD1 agrees at 10 bases. Germline V lookup: CDR1 ENHRY, CDR2 SYGVKD. The ends lost 0 bases at V and 1 base at J; junction bases unmatched: 15. There are 21 residues in the CDR3. The CDR3 loop reads CAISESIFGTGAIQSGNTIYF. For the CDR3, the DNA is TGTGCCATCAGTGAGTCGATTTTCGGGACAGGGGCGATTCAATCTGGAAACACCATATATTTT.

V and J are TRBV27 and TRBJ1-5; 11 bases align to TRBD1. The CDR3 is 15 residues long. Germline trimming cut 5 bases from V and 7 bases from J; bases unmatched to any gene: 7. CDR1 and CDR2 from the germline V gene are MNHEY and SMNVEV (reference sequence). The CDR3 DNA reads TGTGCCAGCAGTCCACAAAGGACAGGGGGCCAGCCCCAGCATTTT. Protein: CASSPQRTGGQPQHF.

The chain has TRBV11-2 and TRBJ1-2; 8 positions agree with TRBD1. Germline values: CDR1 SGHAT, CDR2 FQNNGV. The CDR3 is made up of 13 amino acids. The junction had 4 bases not matched to a gene; V was cut back by 6 bases and J by 4 bases. The DNA for the CDR3 is TGTGCCAGCAGGCCCGGGACAGGCTATGGCTACACCTTC. Protein product: CASRPGTGYGYTF.

The CDR3 DNA reads TGTGCCTGGAGTGGGGGGACAGGGGCGAGGTACACTGAAGCTTTCTTT. Protein product: CAWSGGTGARYTEAFF. The chain uses TRBV30 and TRBJ1-1; TRBD1 agrees at 10 bases. Unmatched junction bases numbered 8, after V lost 1 base and J lost 3 bases. CDR3 length: 16 residues. From germline, CDR1 is GTSNPN and CDR2 SVGIG (reference sequence).

The genes are TRBV19 and TRBJ1-2, with 9 bases fitting TRBD1. There are 15 residues in the CDR3. Germline V CDR1 and CDR2: LNHDA, SQIVND (reference sequence). Losses at the gene ends were 5 bases for V and 7 bases for J; bases not matched to a gene: 11. The CDR3 loop is CASSPRDRVGRGYTF. In DNA, the CDR3 is TGTGCCAGTAGTCCCCGGGACAGGGTGGGTCGTGGCTACACCTTC.

This clone was detected only a few times. The chain uses TRBV6-5 and TRBJ2-7; TRBD1 matches 10 bases. The CDR3 length is 15 residues. V lost 1 base and J lost 7; bases outside the gene matches: 7. The V gene's germline CDR1 is MNHEY and CDR2 SVGAGI. The DNA of the CDR3 is TGTGCCAGCAGTTACTTCGGGACAGGGGCCTTTGAGCAGTACTTC. Encoded protein: CASSYFGTGAFEQYF.

This clone was picked up one time. The rearrangement joins TRBV6-1 to TRBJ2-7, with a tentative D call TRBD1 (6 bases). V gave up 2 bases and J gave up 3 bases, with 8 bases separating them. The CDR3 totals 13 residues. Germline CDR1 is MNHNS and CDR2 is SASEGT. The CDR3: CASSELRGYEQYF. The CDR3 nucleotides are TGTGCCAGCAGTGAACTCAGGGGCTACGAGCAGTACTTC.

The chain links TRBV6-5 to TRBJ1-2; 10 nucleotides agree with TRBD1. Germline trimming cut 5 bases from V and 6 bases from J; bases unmatched to any gene: 3. CDR1 is MNHEY, CDR2 SVGAGI, per germline. The CDR3 has 13 residues. The CDR3 DNA reads as TGTGCCAGCAGTCGGACAGGGGGGCATGGCTACACCTTC. Translating gives CASSRTGGHGYTF.

This chain connects TRBV27 to TRBJ2-7, with 7 bases aligning to TRBD2. The CDR3 sequence is 17 residues long. Germline values: CDR1 MNHEY, CDR2 SMNVEV (reference sequence). Trimming removed 5 bases from V and 4 bases from J; junction bases left unmatched: 17. The CDR3 DNA reads TGTGCCAGCAGTACCCACCGGGACCATCAGCGGGGATACGAGCAGTACTTC. Protein product: CASSTHRDHQRGYEQYF.

The chain employs TRBV9 and TRBJ2-7; 7 nucleotides agree with TRBD1. Germline CDR1 and CDR2: SGDLS and YYNGEE. V was pared by 0 bases and J by 2 bases, with 5 bases of the junction left unmatched. CDR3 length equals 15 residues. The CDR3 spells CASSVGDSDTYEQYF. CDR3 nucleotides: TGTGCCAGCAGCGTAGGGGACAGCGATACCTACGAGCAGTACTTC.

The chain recombines TRBV10-1 with TRBJ1-2, with D unresolved. Trimming removed 10 bases from V and 5 bases from J, with 14 bases in between. Germline assignment: CDR1 WNHNN and CDR2 SYGVQD (reference sequence). CDR3 length equals 12 residues. CDR3 nucleotide sequence: TGCGCCATCTCTGCGGGCAAATATGGCTACACCTTC. Translated, it gives CAISAGKYGYTF.

The chain recombines TRBV7-6 with TRBJ2-3; 13 bases map to TRBD2. Germline assignment: CDR1 SGHVS and CDR2 FNYEAQ. CDR3 length: 16 residues. V lost 4 bases, J lost 2 bases, and 3 bases stayed unmatched. CDR3 amino acids: CASSSGTSGNTDTQYF. The CDR3 nucleotides read TGTGCCAGCAGCTCGGGGACTAGCGGGAACACAGATACGCAGTATTTT.

The genes are TRBV7-2 and TRBJ2-7; TRBD1 might be the D (6 bases). This CDR3 is built from 16 residues. CDR1 is SGHTA, CDR2 FQGNSA, per germline. V was cut by 5 bases and J by 0 bases, with 17 bases left in between. The CDR3 here is CASSILLGGASYEQYF. In DNA form, the CDR3 reads TGTGCCAGCAGCATACTTCTAGGGGGAGCCTCCTACGAGCAGTACTTC.

V usage is TRBV21-1 and J usage is TRBJ2-3; the table assigns TRBD2, which was not confirmed against the DNA. TRBV21-1 is reported as a pseudogene. This CDR3 contains 18 residues. CDR3 residues: CASSKAFWSSGGTDTQYF. DNA of the CDR3: TGTGCCAGCAGCAAAGCCTTTTGGTCTAGCGGAGGCACAGATACGCAGTATTTT.

The chain links TRBV2 to TRBJ2-3, with 14 nucleotides matching TRBD2. J was trimmed by 5 bases and V by 4 bases; bases with no gene match: 2. The CDR3 is 15 amino acids. CDR1 is SNHLY and CDR2 is FYNNEI in the germline V gene. The DNA of the CDR3 is TGTGCCAGCAGTGGACTAGCGGGAGGGAGAGATACGCAGTATTTT. As protein: CASSGLAGGRDTQYF.

This clone was recorded once. The chain employs TRBV2 and TRBJ2-6, with D possibly matching TRBD2 (6 bases). CDR1 is SNHLY, CDR2 FYNNEI, per germline. The V end lost 4 bases, the J end lost 0 bases, and 13 bases lay between the germline ends. The CDR3 totals 17 residues. The DNA for the CDR3 is TGTGCCAGCAGTGGTAGCGGTTCTTTCTCTGGGGCCAACGTCCTGACTTTC. This translates into CASSGSGSFSGANVLTF.

This sequence joins TRBV28 and TRBJ2-5; TRBD2 aligns across 9 bases. V dropped 8 bases and J dropped 5; count of bases not matched to a gene: 6. The CDR3 is 13 residues long. Per the germline V gene, CDR1 is MDHEN and CDR2 is SYDVKM. This CDR3 reads CASRGGARETQYF. In DNA form, the CDR3 reads TGTGCCAGCCGCGGGGGGGCCAGGGAGACCCAGTACTTC.

The chain uses TRBV5-8 and TRBJ2-2, with D possibly matching TRBD2 (7 bases). This CDR3 is 15 amino acids long. CDR1 SGHTS and CDR2 YDEGEE come from the germline V gene. Between the trimmed V and J ends, which lost 7 bases and 4 bases, there was a span of 17 bases. The CDR3 region has the DNA TGTGCCAGCCTCCGACGGGGGGCTGGCACCGGGGAGCTGTTTTTT. The encoded protein is CASLRRGAGTGELFF.

This chain joins TRBV13 and TRBJ2-5, with 11 bases aligning to TRBD1. In germline, CDR1 is PRHDT, CDR2 FYEKMQ (reference sequence). The junction had 8 bases not matched to a gene; V was cut back by 5 bases and J by 3 bases. The CDR3 extends over 16 amino acids. Written as DNA, the CDR3 is TGTGCCAGCAGCCCTCCCCCGGGACAGGGGGAAGAGACCCAGTACTTC. Translated: CASSPPPGQGEETQYF.

The chain has TRBV28 and TRBJ2-2; 8 bases are a match to TRBD2. The J segment lost 1 base and the V segment lost 8 bases, leaving 9 bases of the junction unmatched. Looked up from germline, CDR1 is MDHEN and CDR2 is SYDVKM. This CDR3 has 16 amino acids. The CDR3 reads CASSLPSGRNTGELFF. The DNA of the CDR3 is TGTGCCAGCTCGCTCCCAAGCGGGAGGAACACCGGGGAGCTGTTTTTT.